A selection of T cell receptor beta chains follows, all from one sample in a study of T cells in Graves' hyperthyroidism and ophthalmopathy. Using its own MiXCR run on the multiplex PCR reads, TCRdb lists one record per CDR3 protein. Here the sample spans 250,000 to 350,000 distinct CDR3 sequences, 16% being singletons. The specimen was blood. These receptors came from a man younger than 40 with Graves' hyperthyroidism. Both conserved end residues are part of each CDR3. The D gene is left open where the match is weak. Not every row has a clone size; where given, it reads once, few, many or a size class.

v_call	j_call	d_call	clone_size	cdr3_aa	cdr3_nt
TRBV5-1	TRBJ1-1	NA	many	CASSYTGSQLNTEAFF	TGCGCCAGCAGTTATACAGGGAGCCAGTTGAACACTGAAGCTTTCTTT
TRBV20-1	TRBJ1-5	NA	NA	CSASPLPQNQPQHF	TGCAGTGCTAGTCCCTTGCCCCAGAACCAGCCCCAGCATTTT
TRBV27	TRBJ2-1	TRBD2	many	CASSLAGGIKEQFF	TGTGCCAGCAGTCTAGCGGGAGGGATTAAAGAGCAGTTCTTC
TRBV5-5	TRBJ1-1	NA	NA	CASSFGEGGRNPEAFF	TGTGCCAGCAGCTTTGGGGAAGGGGGGAGGAACCCTGAAGCTTTCTTT
TRBV28	TRBJ1-5	TRBD1	few	CASSLDRERQPQHF	TGTGCCAGCAGTCTTGACAGGGAACGTCAGCCCCAGCATTTT
TRBV18	TRBJ1-5	NA	many	CASSPQKGSNQPQHF	TGTGCCAGCTCGCCCCAAAAGGGCTCCAATCAGCCCCAGCATTTT
TRBV5-1	TRBJ1-3	NA	few	CASSLGGLQDTIYF	TGCGCCAGCAGCTTGGGGGGGTTACAAGACACCATATATTTT
TRBV12-3/TRBV12-4	TRBJ2-2	NA	many	CASSGAGELFF	TGTGCCAGCAGTGGCGCCGGGGAGCTGTTTTTT
TRBV7-3	TRBJ2-3	NA	few	CASSSRVAGDTQYF	TGTGCCAGCAGCTCCCGGGTTGCCGGAGATACGCAGTATTTT
TRBV30	TRBJ2-1	NA	many	CAWSDGESSYNEQFF	TGTGCCTGGAGCGACGGGGAAAGCTCCTACAATGAGCAGTTCTTC
TRBV11-2	TRBJ2-1	TRBD2	NA	CASNPGTSGDEQFF	TGTGCCAGCAACCCCGGGACTAGCGGGGACGAGCAGTTCTTC
TRBV9	TRBJ2-2	NA	NA	CASSGSFATGELFF	TGTGCCAGCAGCGGATCATTTGCCACCGGGGAGCTGTTTTTT
TRBV11-2	TRBJ1-6	NA	many	CASSLEGRQNSPLHF	TGTGCCAGCAGCTTAGAAGGCAGGCAAAATTCACCCCTCCACTTT
TRBV6-5	TRBJ1-5	NA	many	CASSYSQKQPQHF	TGTGCCAGCAGTTACTCGCAGAAGCAGCCCCAGCATTTT
TRBV3-1	TRBJ1-5	TRBD1	many	CASSQGQAYQPQHF	TGTGCCAGCAGCCAGGGACAGGCATATCAGCCCCAGCATTTT
TRBV6-1	TRBJ2-1	NA	few	CASSEVGLREFF	TGTGCCAGCAGTGAAGTGGGTCTCAGGGAGTTCTTC
TRBV6-1	TRBJ2-7	TRBD2	few	CASSELTSAGGNYEQYF	TGTGCCAGCAGTGAACTAACCTCAGCGGGGGGTAACTACGAGCAGTACTTC
TRBV24-1	TRBJ1-5	NA	NA	CATGSGTPGQPQHF	TGTGCCACCGGATCTGGGACCCCAGGCCAGCCCCAGCATTTT
TRBV5-6	TRBJ2-3	TRBD1	few	CASSPGTGADTQYF	TGTGCCAGCAGCCCCGGGACAGGGGCCGATACGCAGTATTTT
TRBV29-1	TRBJ2-5	NA	many	CSVGTHQRIQETQYF	TGCAGCGTTGGGACACATCAGCGGATTCAAGAGACCCAGTACTTC
TRBV6-1	TRBJ1-5	TRBD1	few	CASSVHRGMGNQPQHF	TGTGCCAGCAGTGTCCACAGGGGTATGGGCAATCAGCCCCAGCATTTT
TRBV12-3/TRBV12-4	TRBJ2-3	TRBD2	many	CASSLGTSGSNTQYF	TGTGCCAGCAGTTTAGGGACTAGCGGGAGTAATACGCAGTATTTT
TRBV7-9	TRBJ1-1	NA	few	CASSYLNTEAFF	TGTGCCAGCAGCTACCTCAACACTGAAGCTTTCTTT
TRBV28	TRBJ2-1	NA	many	CASISYNEQFF	TGTGCCAGCATATCCTACAATGAGCAGTTCTTC
TRBV11-2	TRBJ2-2	NA	few	CASSTSPAGELFF	TGTGCCAGCAGCACTAGTCCGGCCGGGGAGCTGTTTTTT
TRBV12-3/TRBV12-4	TRBJ1-5	TRBD1	few	CASSLRSTGVQPQHF	TGTGCCAGCAGTTTGAGGTCGACAGGGGTTCAGCCCCAGCATTTT
TRBV12-3/TRBV12-4	TRBJ2-1	TRBD2	few	CASSIGTSGRAGSYNEQFF	TGTGCCAGCAGTATCGGGACTAGCGGGAGGGCCGGGTCCTACAATGAGCAGTTCTTC
TRBV5-4	TRBJ2-2	TRBD1	few	CASSRAQGANTGELFF	TGTGCCAGCAGCCGTGCCCAGGGGGCGAACACCGGGGAGCTGTTTTTT
TRBV10-3	TRBJ2-7	NA	NA	CAISESTHEQYF	TGTGCCATCAGTGAGTCAACCCACGAGCAGTACTTC
TRBV18	TRBJ2-4	NA	NA	CASSRGAGDIQYF	TGTGCCAGCTCACGGGGGGCCGGGGACATTCAGTACTTC
TRBV6-6	TRBJ1-4	TRBD1	many	CASSYEGGNEKLFF	TGTGCCAGCAGTTACGAAGGGGGCAATGAAAAACTGTTTTTT
TRBV5-6	TRBJ2-1	NA	NA	CASSPVGHEQFF	TGTGCCAGCAGTCCGGTCGGCCACGAGCAGTTCTTC
TRBV7-2	TRBJ2-3	NA	many	CASSLKTGATDTQYF	TGTGCCAGCAGCTTAAAAACCGGGGCCACAGATACGCAGTATTTT
TRBV6-1	TRBJ2-7	TRBD1	many	CASTGTGGSYEQYF	TGTGCCAGCACCGGGACAGGGGGTAGCTACGAGCAGTACTTC
TRBV24-1	TRBJ1-2	NA	many	CATSEEHHYGYTF	TGTGCCACCAGTGAAGAACACCACTATGGCTACACCTTC
TRBV3-1	TRBJ2-1	TRBD2	NA	CASSQFGTSSYNEQFF	TGTGCCAGCAGCCAGTTTGGGACTAGCAGTTACAATGAGCAGTTCTTC
TRBV25-1	TRBJ2-2	NA	few	CASSEYRNTGELFF	TGTGCCAGCAGTGAATATAGAAACACCGGGGAGCTGTTTTTT
TRBV20-1	TRBJ1-2	NA	many	CSATRGENYGYTF	TGCAGTGCCACCCGGGGAGAAAACTATGGCTACACCTTC
TRBV11-3	TRBJ1-1	NA	many	CASSLDPEGTPEAFF	TGTGCCAGCAGCTTAGATCCGGAGGGGACCCCTGAAGCTTTCTTT
TRBV20-1	TRBJ2-1	NA	many	CSAWAIGGLAYNEQFF	TGCAGTGCTTGGGCTATTGGGGGTCTTGCGTACAATGAGCAGTTCTTC
TRBV7-9	TRBJ2-5	NA	many	CASTFGGEETQYF	TGTGCCAGCACCTTCGGGGGCGAAGAGACCCAGTACTTC
TRBV29-1	TRBJ1-5	TRBD1	NA	CSAEGQGGEPQHF	TGCAGCGCAGAAGGACAGGGGGGAGAGCCCCAGCATTTT
TRBV20-1	TRBJ2-3	NA	few	CSARTFQGTDTQYF	TGCAGTGCGCGGACTTTTCAGGGGACAGATACGCAGTATTTT
TRBV12-3/TRBV12-4	TRBJ2-7	TRBD1	many	CASSLDRGDEQYF	TGTGCCAGCAGCCTGGACAGGGGGGACGAGCAGTACTTC
TRBV6-6	TRBJ1-5	NA	many	CASSYGEGNQPQHF	TGTGCCAGCAGTTACGGGGAGGGCAATCAGCCCCAGCATTTT
TRBV28	TRBJ2-2	TRBD2	many	CASSFGLAVFPTGEELFF	TGTGCCAGCAGTTTTGGGCTAGCGGTTTTCCCAACGGGGGAGGAGCTGTTTTTT
TRBV20-1	TRBJ1-2	TRBD1	many	CSARDRQQRGLYYGYTF	TGCAGTGCTAGAGATCGTCAGCAGAGGGGGCTGTACTATGGCTACACCTTC
TRBV5-5	TRBJ1-2	TRBD1	many	CASSLVRDRVGYTF	TGTGCCAGCAGCTTGGTCCGGGACAGGGTCGGCTACACCTTC
TRBV5-1	TRBJ2-3	TRBD2	NA	CASRSGTSGSRTDTQYF	TGCGCCAGCAGGTCCGGGACTAGCGGGAGTCGGACAGATACGCAGTATTTT
TRBV7-3	TRBJ2-1	TRBD2	many	CASKSGRAGDNEQFF	TGTGCCAGCAAGAGCGGGAGGGCCGGGGACAATGAGCAGTTCTTC